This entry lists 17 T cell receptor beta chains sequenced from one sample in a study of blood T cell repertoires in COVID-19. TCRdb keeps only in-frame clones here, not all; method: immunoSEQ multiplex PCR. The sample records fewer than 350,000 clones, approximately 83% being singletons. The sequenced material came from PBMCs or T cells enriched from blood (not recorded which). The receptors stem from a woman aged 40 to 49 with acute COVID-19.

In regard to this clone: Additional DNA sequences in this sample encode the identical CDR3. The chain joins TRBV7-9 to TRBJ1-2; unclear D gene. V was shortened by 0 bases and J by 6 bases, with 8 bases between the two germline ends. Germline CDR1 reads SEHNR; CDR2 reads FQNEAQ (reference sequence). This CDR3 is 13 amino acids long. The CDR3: CASSLAGVNGYTF. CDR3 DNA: TGTGCCAGCAGCTTAGCCGGGGTGAATGGCTACACCTTC.

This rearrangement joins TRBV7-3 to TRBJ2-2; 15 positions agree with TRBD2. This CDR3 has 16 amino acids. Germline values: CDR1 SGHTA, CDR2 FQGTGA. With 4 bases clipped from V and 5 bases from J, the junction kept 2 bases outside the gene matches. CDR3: CASSSGLAGGTGELFF. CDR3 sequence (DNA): TGTGCCAGCAGCTCGGGACTAGCGGGGGGTACCGGGGAGCTGTTTTTT.

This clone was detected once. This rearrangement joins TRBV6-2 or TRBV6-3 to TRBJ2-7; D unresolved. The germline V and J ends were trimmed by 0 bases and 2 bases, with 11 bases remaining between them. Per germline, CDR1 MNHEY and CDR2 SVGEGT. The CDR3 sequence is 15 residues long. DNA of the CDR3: TGTGCCAGCAGTTACTCTGCAGGCTGGGCCTACGAGCAGTACTTC. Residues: CASSYSAGWAYEQYF.

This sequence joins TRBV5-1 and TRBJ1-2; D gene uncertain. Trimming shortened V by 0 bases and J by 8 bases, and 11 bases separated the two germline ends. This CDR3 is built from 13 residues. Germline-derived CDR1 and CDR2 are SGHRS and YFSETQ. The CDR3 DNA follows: TGCGCCAGCAGCTTGGAATGGGGAGTCGGCTACACCTTC. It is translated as CASSLEWGVGYTF.

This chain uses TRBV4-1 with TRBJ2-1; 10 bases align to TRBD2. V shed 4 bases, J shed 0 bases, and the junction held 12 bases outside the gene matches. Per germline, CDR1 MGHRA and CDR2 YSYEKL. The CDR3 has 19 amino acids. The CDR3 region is CASSPEGSGRLRSYNEQFF. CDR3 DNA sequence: TGCGCCAGCAGCCCCGAGGGTAGCGGGAGGCTTCGCTCCTACAATGAGCAGTTCTTC.

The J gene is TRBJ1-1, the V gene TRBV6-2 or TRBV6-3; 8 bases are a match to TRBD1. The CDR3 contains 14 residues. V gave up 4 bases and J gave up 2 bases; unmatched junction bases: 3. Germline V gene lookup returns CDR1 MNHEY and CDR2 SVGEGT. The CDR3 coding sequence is TGTGCCAGCAGTTCGGGACAGGCAAACACTGAAGCTTTCTTT. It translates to CASSSGQANTEAFF.

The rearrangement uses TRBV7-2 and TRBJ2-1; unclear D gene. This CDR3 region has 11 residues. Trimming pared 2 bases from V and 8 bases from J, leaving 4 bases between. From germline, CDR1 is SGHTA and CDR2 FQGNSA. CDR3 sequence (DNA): TGTGCCAGCAGCTTACGGTATGAGCAGTTCTTC. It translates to CASSLRYEQFF.

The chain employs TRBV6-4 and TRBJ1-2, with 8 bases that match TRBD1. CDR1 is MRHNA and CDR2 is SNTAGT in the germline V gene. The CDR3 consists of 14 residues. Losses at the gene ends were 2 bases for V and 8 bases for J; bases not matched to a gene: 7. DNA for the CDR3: TGTGCCAGCAGTGACACAGGGGGGAGAGCCGGCTACACCTTC. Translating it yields CASSDTGGRAGYTF.

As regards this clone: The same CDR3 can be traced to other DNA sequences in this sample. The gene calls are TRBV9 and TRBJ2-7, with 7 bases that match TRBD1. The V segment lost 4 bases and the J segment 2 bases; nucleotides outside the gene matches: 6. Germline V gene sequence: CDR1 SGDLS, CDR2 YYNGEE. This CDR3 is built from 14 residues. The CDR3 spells CASSPRTGTYEQYF. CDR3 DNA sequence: TGTGCCAGCAGCCCGCGGACAGGAACCTACGAGCAGTACTTC.

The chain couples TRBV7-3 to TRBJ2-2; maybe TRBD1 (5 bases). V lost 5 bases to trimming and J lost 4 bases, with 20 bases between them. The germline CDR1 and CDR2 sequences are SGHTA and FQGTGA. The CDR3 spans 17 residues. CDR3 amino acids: CASSVRAQGKSTGELFF. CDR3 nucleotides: TGTGCCAGCAGCGTAAGGGCGCAGGGAAAGTCCACCGGGGAGCTGTTTTTT.

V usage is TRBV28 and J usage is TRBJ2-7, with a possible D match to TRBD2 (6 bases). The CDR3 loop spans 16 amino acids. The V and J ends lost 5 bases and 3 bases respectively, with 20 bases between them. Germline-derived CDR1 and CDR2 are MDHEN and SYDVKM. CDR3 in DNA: TGTGCCAGCAGTATCCCGGGCCCGGGAGCTATCTACGAGCAGTACTTC. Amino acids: CASSIPGPGAIYEQYF. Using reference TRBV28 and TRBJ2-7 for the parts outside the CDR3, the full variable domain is DVKVTQSSRYLVKRTGEKVFLECVQDMDHENMFWYRQDPGLGLRLIYFSYDVKMKEKGDIPEGYSVSREKKERFSLILESASTNQTSMYLCASSIPGPGAIYEQYFGPGTRLTVT.

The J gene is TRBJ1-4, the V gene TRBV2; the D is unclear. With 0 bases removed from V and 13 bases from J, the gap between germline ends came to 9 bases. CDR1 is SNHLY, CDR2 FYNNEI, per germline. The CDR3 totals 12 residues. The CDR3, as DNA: TGTGCCAGCAGTGAAGCTCGGGGTTCACTGTTTTTT. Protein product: CASSEARGSLFF.

CDR3 loop: CASRPGQQYNEQFF. Written as DNA, the CDR3 is TGTGCCAGCAGACCGGGACAGCAATACAATGAGCAGTTCTTC. V is TRBV7-2 and J is TRBJ2-1; TRBD1 matches at 7 bases. J was trimmed by 4 bases and V by 6 bases; bases with no gene match: 6. The germline V gene has CDR1 SGHTA and CDR2 FQGNSA. There are 14 residues in the CDR3.

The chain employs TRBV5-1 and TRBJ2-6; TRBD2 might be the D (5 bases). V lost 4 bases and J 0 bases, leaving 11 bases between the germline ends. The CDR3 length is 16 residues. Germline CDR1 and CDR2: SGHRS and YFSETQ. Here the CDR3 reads CASSGGLFSGANVLTF. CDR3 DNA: TGCGCCAGCAGCGGAGGACTTTTCTCTGGGGCCAACGTCCTGACTTTC. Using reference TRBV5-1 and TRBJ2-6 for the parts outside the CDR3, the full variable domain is KAGVTQTPRYLIKTRGQQVTLSCSPISGHRSVSWYQQTPGQGLQFLFEYFSETQRNKGNFPGRFSGRQFSNSRSEMNVSTLELGDSALYLCASSGGLFSGANVLTFGAGSRLTVL.

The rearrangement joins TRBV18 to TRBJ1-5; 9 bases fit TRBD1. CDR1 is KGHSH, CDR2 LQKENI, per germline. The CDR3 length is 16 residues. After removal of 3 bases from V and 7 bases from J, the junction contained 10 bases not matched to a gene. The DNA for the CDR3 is TGTGCCAGCTCACCTTTGGACAGGGGCCAAATCCAGCCCCAGCATTTT. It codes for CASSPLDRGQIQPQHF.

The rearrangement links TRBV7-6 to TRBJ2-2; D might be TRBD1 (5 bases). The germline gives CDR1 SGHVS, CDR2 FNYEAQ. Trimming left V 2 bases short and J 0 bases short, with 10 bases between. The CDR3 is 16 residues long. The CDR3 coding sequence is TGTGCCAGCAGCTTATCTGTACAGGCGAACACCGGGGAGCTGTTTTTT. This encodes CASSLSVQANTGELFF.

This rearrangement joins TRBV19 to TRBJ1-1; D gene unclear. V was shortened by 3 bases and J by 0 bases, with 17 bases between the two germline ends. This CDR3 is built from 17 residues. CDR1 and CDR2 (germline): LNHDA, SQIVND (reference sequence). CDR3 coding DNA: TGTGCCAGTAGTATCCTCGGTATATCGAAGCTGAACACTGAAGCTTTCTTT. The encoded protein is CASSILGISKLNTEAFF.